This record concerns one TCR beta chain sequence. What it binds is unknown. The study extracted blood RNA from unsorted whole blood and also extracted germline DNA. These data are taken from a study of tumor-infiltrating lymphocytes in primary liver carcinoma. Study context: Resecting the tumor surgically was how the patients' primary liver carcinoma was treated. Tumors were staged T1-T3 N0M0 and measured about 4 to 11 cm across. Study-wide results and caveats: CD8+ and CD4+ repertoires went uncompared, the samples being bulk unsorted. Overlap between tumor regions exceeded overlap of tumor with adjacent tissue or blood.

The investigators made TCR beta cDNA from around 530 ng total RNA, using a constant-region primer. Three nested multiplex PCR rounds, a slightly modified ARM-PCR method, built the TCR beta libraries. Running approximately 10 cycles apiece, the first two PCR rounds relied on TRBV1-TRBV30 forward primers together with a C-beta reverse primer. MiXCR, run by TCRdb on the multiplex PCR reads, gives a single entry per CDR3 protein. The sample lists 150,000 to 200,000 distinct CDR3 sequences, approximately 65% occurring once. The V gene's germline CDR1 is MDHEN and CDR2 SYDVKM. The V gene lost 2 bases and the J gene lost 4 bases, with 12 bases spanning the gap. The CDR3 is made up of 15 amino acids.

The chain employs TRBV28 and TRBJ1-3; no firm D call. This TCR was sampled from a woman aged 55-70 years with primary liver carcinoma and hepatitis B virus infection. Sequenced sample: peripheral blood. CDR3 residues: CASSLGVSRGNTIYF. CDR3 coding DNA: TGTGCCAGCAGTTTAGGAGTGTCGCGAGGAAACACCATATATTTT. The variable domain in full, with the rest retrieved from reference TRBV28 and TRBJ1-3, is DVKVTQSSRYLVKRTGEKVFLECVQDMDHENMFWYRQDPGLGLRLIYFSYDVKMKEKGDIPEGYSVSREKKERFSLILESASTNQTSMYLCASSLGVSRGNTIYFGEGSWLTVV.